These 32 T cell receptor beta chains came from one sample sequenced in a study of T cell repertoires in cytomegalovirus infection. These receptors lack a known antigen. One entry per CDR3 protein, called by TCRdb with MiXCR from the reads. The table has around 430,000 distinct CDR3 sequences, about 42% seen once; the top ten hold just under 45%. Specimen: cultured PBMCs, collected from culture after CMV antigen stimulation. The source is a human donor in good health (CMV status not recorded). Some clones in this sample may be carry-over from other donors' samples.

The J gene is TRBJ1-1, the V gene TRBV6-5; 8 nucleotides line up with TRBD1. V was pared by 2 bases and J by 6 bases, with 8 bases of the junction left unmatched. The CDR3 totals 15 residues. CDR1 is MNHEY, CDR2 SVGAGI, per germline. The CDR3 DNA is TGTGCCAGCAGTTACGGGCAGGGGGCAGGGGCTGAAGCTTTCTTT. Amino acid sequence: CASSYGQGAGAEAFF.

The table lists this clonotype with a few counts. The chain links TRBV6-1 to TRBJ1-6; no definite D call. The V gene lost 2 bases and the J gene lost 0 bases, with 5 bases spanning the gap. This CDR3 region has 15 residues. Germline-derived CDR1 and CDR2 are MNHNS and SASEGT. Written as DNA, the CDR3 is TGTGCCAGCAGTGAACTTGGCTCCTATAATTCACCCCTCCACTTT. Translated, it gives CASSELGSYNSPLHF.

This chain connects TRBV6-5 to TRBJ1-2, with 10 positions matching TRBD1. In germline, CDR1 is MNHEY, CDR2 SVGAGI. V trimming: 2 bases; J trimming: 7 bases; junction bases outside the gene matches: 7. This CDR3 contains 15 residues. The CDR3 nucleotides are TGTGCCAGCAGTTACCGGGGGACAGGGGAGGTTGGCTACACCTTC. This encodes CASSYRGTGEVGYTF.

The chain combines TRBV4-1 with TRBJ2-2; possibly TRBD1 or TRBD2 for D (5 bases each). The CDR3 is 16 amino acids. Trimming stripped 2 bases from V and 4 bases from J, with 14 bases between. CDR1 and CDR2 (germline): MGHRA, YSYEKL. The CDR3 sequence is CASSQIEGLGTGELFF. In DNA, the CDR3 is TGCGCCAGCAGCCAAATTGAGGGGCTCGGCACCGGGGAGCTGTTTTTT.

This clonotype appeared once. This chain connects TRBV6-6 to TRBJ2-1, with 9 bases aligning to TRBD2. There are 15 residues in the CDR3. In germline, CDR1 is MNHNY, CDR2 SVGAGI (reference sequence). J lost 7 bases, V lost 0 bases, and 4 bases had no gene match. In DNA form, the CDR3 reads TGTGCCAGCAGTTACTCGAAACTAGCGGGTAATGAGCAGTTCTTC. Translated, it gives CASSYSKLAGNEQFF.

The chain joins TRBV12-3 or TRBV12-4 to TRBJ2-1; 14 nucleotides match TRBD2. The CDR3 has 14 residues. Trimming took 3 bases from V and 8 from J; bases not matched to a gene: 0. The CDR3: CASSLTSGGDEQFF. The CDR3 DNA follows: TGTGCCAGCAGTTTGACTAGCGGGGGGGATGAGCAGTTCTTC.

The chain uses TRBV6-1 and TRBJ2-2; D is ambiguous. V shed 8 bases and J shed 5 bases, with 3 bases lying between them. Germline V CDR1 and CDR2: MNHNS, SASEGT. This CDR3 spans 10 amino acids. The CDR3 sequence: CASSTGELFF. CDR3 DNA sequence: TGTGCCAGCTCGACCGGGGAGCTGTTTTTT.

The J gene is TRBJ1-2, the V gene TRBV4-3; D is perhaps TRBD1 (5 bases). Germline-derived CDR1 and CDR2 are LGHNA and YSLEER. The V and J ends lost 0 bases and 2 bases respectively, with 10 bases between them. This CDR3 comprises 15 residues. The CDR3 is CASSQDWGINYGYTF. As DNA, the CDR3 is TGCGCCAGCAGCCAAGATTGGGGGATCAACTATGGCTACACCTTC.

The chain joins TRBV5-6 to TRBJ2-1, with 7 bases lining up with TRBD2. CDR1 and CDR2 (germline): SGHDT, YYEEEE. J was trimmed by 6 bases and V by 0 bases; bases with no gene match: 9. CDR3 length: 16 residues. CDR3 DNA sequence: TGTGCCAGCAGCTTGGAACGGGGGGAGGTGGTCAATGAGCAGTTCTTC. As protein: CASSLERGEVVNEQFF.

This clonotype was seen a few times. This chain uses TRBV12-3 or TRBV12-4 with TRBJ1-6; TRBD1 agrees at 8 bases. Trimming cost V 5 bases and J 6 bases; bases outside gene matches: 3. The CDR3 sequence is 14 residues long. The DNA of the CDR3 is TGTGCCAGCAGTCGACAGGGGTTTAATTCACCCCTCCACTTT. This gives the protein CASSRQGFNSPLHF.

The chain has TRBV7-9 and TRBJ2-1, with TRBD2 matching over 7 bases. CDR3 length: 17 amino acids. V lost 2 bases to trimming and J lost 2 bases; unmatched junction nucleotides: 9. The V gene's germline CDR1 is SEHNR and CDR2 FQNEAQ (reference sequence). In nucleotides, the CDR3 is TGTGCCAGCAGCTTAAACCCAGCGGGAAGCGCCTACAATGAGCAGTTCTTC. Its translation is CASSLNPAGSAYNEQFF.

The CDR3 is CASSNAGRLGSSYEQYF. CDR3 nucleotides: TGTGCCAGTAGTAATGCCGGACGACTAGGGAGCTCCTACGAGCAGTACTTC. The chain uses TRBV19 and TRBJ2-7; maybe TRBD2 (6 bases). V shed 4 bases and J shed 0 bases, with 19 bases lying between them. The CDR3 loop spans 17 amino acids. The germline gives CDR1 LNHDA, CDR2 SQIVND (reference sequence).

This clonotype was recorded a few times. The V gene is TRBV7-2, the J gene TRBJ1-1; D ambiguous. This CDR3 is 14 amino acids long. Germline loops: CDR1 SGHTA, CDR2 FQGNSA. With 7 bases removed from V and 0 bases from J, the gap between germline ends came to 12 bases. The CDR3 DNA reads TGTGCCAGCACGAAACAAGGGCTGAACACTGAAGCTTTCTTT. Translating it yields CASTKQGLNTEAFF. Drawing the rest from reference TRBV7-2 and TRBJ1-1, the complete variable domain is GAGVSQSPSNKVTEKGKDVELRCDPISGHTALYWYRQSLGQGLEFLIYFQGNSAPDKSGLPSDRFSAERTGGSVSTLTIQRTQQEDSAVYLCASTKQGLNTEAFFGQGTRLTVV.

The table lists this clonotype with a few counts. As DNA, the CDR3 is TGTGCCAGCAGGGACAGGGGGCAGAGGGCTAGGACCGGGGAGCTGTTTTTT. Translation gives CASRDRGQRARTGELFF. The V and J genes are TRBV12-3 or TRBV12-4 and TRBJ2-2; 11 bases are a match to TRBD1. This CDR3 has 17 residues. Germline trimming cut 6 bases from V and 5 bases from J; bases unmatched to any gene: 11.

The CDR3 nucleotides read TGTGCCAGCAGCCCCTGGGGACAGGGACAAGAGACCCAGTACTTC. Translated, it gives CASSPWGQGQETQYF. The chain carries TRBV11-2 and TRBJ2-5, with TRBD1 identical over 9 bases. CDR1 is SGHAT and CDR2 is FQNNGV in the germline V gene. The CDR3 totals 15 residues. V was clipped by 5 bases and J by 2 bases; unmatched bases: 6.

The rearrangement joins TRBV7-8 to TRBJ1-5; 9 bases are shared with TRBD1. J gave up 1 base and V 5 bases, and 3 bases lay outside the gene matches. Germline V gene data show CDR1 as SGHVS and CDR2 as FQNEAQ. The CDR3 loop spans 15 amino acids. The CDR3 nucleotides are TGTGCCAGCAGCCGCGGGACAGGGAGCAATCAGCCCCAGCATTTT. This sequence encodes CASSRGTGSNQPQHF.

This clonotype was observed a handful of times. The chain combines TRBV7-8 with TRBJ2-7, with 8 positions matching TRBD1. There are 15 residues in the CDR3. The germline V gene has CDR1 SGHVS and CDR2 FQNEAQ. The V and J ends lost 3 bases and 2 bases, in that order; junction bases with no gene match: 6. CDR3 sequence reads: CASSFPTGATYEQYF. Here the CDR3 DNA reads TGTGCCAGCAGCTTCCCGACAGGGGCTACCTACGAGCAGTACTTC.

This clonotype was observed a single time. The chain employs TRBV5-1 and TRBJ2-6; D is ambiguous. This CDR3 has 17 amino acids. Germline CDR1 SGHRS, CDR2 YFSETQ. The V gene lost 5 bases and the J gene lost 0 bases, with 15 bases spanning the gap. The CDR3 loop reads CASSHGHADSGANVLTF. The CDR3 region has the DNA TGCGCCAGCAGTCACGGCCACGCCGACTCTGGGGCCAACGTCCTGACTTTC.

The chain joins TRBV11-2 to TRBJ2-7; a weak D match, TRBD1 (5 bases). CDR3 length: 13 residues. V was clipped by 3 bases and J by 3 bases, with 9 bases between them. CDR1 and CDR2 (germline): SGHAT, FQNNGV. As DNA, the CDR3 is TGTGCCAGCAGCTTTAGGGGAAACTACGAGCAGTACTTC. Encoded protein: CASSFRGNYEQYF. The full variable domain, in which reference TRBV11-2 and TRBJ2-7 provide the parts outside the CDR3, is EAGVAQSPRYKIIEKRQSVAFWCNPISGHATLYWYQQILGQGPKLLIQFQNNGVVDDSQLPKDRFSAERLKGVDSTLKIQPAKLEDSAVYLCASSFRGNYEQYFGPGTRLTVT.

The chain joins TRBV12-3 or TRBV12-4 to TRBJ2-5; no definite D call. The CDR3 extends over 11 amino acids. V was shortened by 3 bases and J by 11 bases, with 10 bases between the two germline ends. CDR3 amino acids: CASSFGPSQYF. The CDR3 DNA reads as TGTGCCAGCAGTTTCGGTCCTTCTCAGTACTTC.

The chain couples TRBV11-2 to TRBJ2-7, with D perhaps matching TRBD1 or TRBD2 (5 bases each). This CDR3 region has 19 residues. Trimming shortened V by 2 bases and J by 5 bases, and 28 bases separated the two germline ends. Germline CDR1 reads SGHAT; CDR2 reads FQNNGV. The CDR3 reads CASSLTYWGKTLLGHEQYF. CDR3 DNA sequence: TGTGCCAGCAGCTTAACTTACTGGGGGAAGACACTATTAGGCCACGAGCAGTACTTC.

This sequence joins TRBV6-7 and TRBJ1-5; D not resolved. TRBV6-7 is an ORF; its function is uncertain. This CDR3 contains 14 residues. Trimming shortened V by 3 bases and J by 0 bases, and 6 bases separated the two germline ends. In DNA form, the CDR3 reads TGTGCCAGCAGTTATGTGGATAGCAATCAGCCCCAGCATTTT. Translated: CASSYVDSNQPQHF.

This sequence joins TRBV6-2 or TRBV6-3 and TRBJ2-7; D ambiguous. From germline, CDR1 is MNHEY and CDR2 SVGEGT. The length of the CDR3 is 14 residues. The germline V and J ends were trimmed by 3 bases and 3 bases, with 12 bases remaining between them. CDR3 in DNA: TGTGCCAGCAGTTATCGCCGCGCCCTCTACGAGCAGTACTTC. Translating it yields CASSYRRALYEQYF.

As regards this clonotype: Being one base from a much bigger clone, this may be a read error. This chain uses TRBV7-2 with TRBJ2-3; D could derive from TRBD1 or TRBD2 (5 bases each). Trimming stripped 6 bases from V and 2 bases from J, with 15 bases between. Germline V gene sequence: CDR1 SGHTA, CDR2 FQGNSA. The CDR3 is made up of 15 amino acids. CDR3 loop: CASSPNRDVTDTQYF. Here the CDR3 DNA reads TGTGCCAGCAGTCCAAATAGGGACGTCACAGATACGCAGTATTTT. Filled out from reference TRBV7-2 and TRBJ2-3, the complete variable domain reads GAGVSQSPSNKVTEKGKDVELRCDPISGHTALYWYRQSLGQGLEFLIYFQGNSAPDKSGLPSDRFSAERTGGSVSTLTIQRTQQEDSAVYLCASSPNRDVTDTQYFGPGTRLTVL.

The V gene is TRBV20-1, the J gene TRBJ1-5; 9 nucleotides line up with TRBD1. This CDR3 has 14 residues. With V trimmed by 3 bases and J by 3 bases, 3 bases remained unmatched. Germline V lookup: CDR1 DFQATT, CDR2 SNEGSKA (reference sequence). The CDR3 nucleotides are TGCAGTGCTAGGGGGACAGGGACCAATCAGCCCCAGCATTTT. Its protein product is CSARGTGTNQPQHF.

This clonotype was detected only a few times. The chain joins TRBV7-2 to TRBJ1-5; no reliable D call. Germline V gene lookup returns CDR1 SGHTA and CDR2 FQGNSA. This CDR3 region has 13 residues. The V end lost 4 bases, the J end lost 3 bases, and 7 bases lay between the germline ends. The CDR3: CASSYRNNQPQHF. The CDR3 DNA follows: TGTGCCAGCAGCTACCGGAACAATCAGCCCCAGCATTTT.

The chain links TRBV20-1 to TRBJ2-4, with 9 positions matching TRBD1. CDR1 is DFQATT, CDR2 SNEGSKA, per germline (reference sequence). V trimming: 4 bases; J trimming: 7 bases; junction bases outside the gene matches: 5. The CDR3 consists of 13 residues. CDR3 amino acids: CSATRTGENIQYF. In nucleotides, the CDR3 is TGCAGTGCTACCAGGACAGGGGAGAACATTCAGTACTTC.

This clonotype was picked up one time. V usage is TRBV5-1 and J usage is TRBJ2-5; a possible D gene is TRBD2 (7 bases). The CDR3 spans 16 residues. Germline V gene lookup returns CDR1 SGHRS and CDR2 YFSETQ. Trimming left V 4 bases short and J 5 bases short, with 21 bases between. The CDR3: CASSSATGGVWETQYF. CDR3 in DNA: TGCGCCAGCAGCAGCGCGACGGGGGGCGTCTGGGAGACCCAGTACTTC.

This clonotype was counted only a few times. CDR3 region: CASSLRTGGLAGEKLFF. The CDR3 DNA reads as TGTGCCAGCAGTTTAAGGACAGGGGGCTTAGCAGGTGAAAAACTGTTTTTT. J is TRBJ1-4 and V is TRBV27; 11 positions match TRBD1. The CDR3 runs 17 residues. V shed 2 bases, J shed 7 bases, and the junction held 9 bases outside the gene matches. Germline CDR1 reads MNHEY; CDR2 reads SMNVEV (reference sequence).

The table lists this clonotype with a few counts. This sequence joins TRBV6-1 and TRBJ2-7, with 13 bases matching TRBD2. Germline V gene lookup returns CDR1 MNHNS and CDR2 SASEGT. The CDR3 contains 16 residues. Unmatched junction bases numbered 8, after V lost 6 bases and J lost 3 bases. CDR3 amino acids: CASSETSGGPGYEQYF. DNA of the CDR3: TGTGCCAGCAGCGAGACTAGCGGGGGGCCCGGCTACGAGCAGTACTTC.

The chain has TRBV18 and TRBJ1-6; 7 nucleotides line up with TRBD1. With 3 bases clipped from V and 14 bases from J, the junction kept 13 bases outside the gene matches. Germline CDR1 KGHSH, CDR2 LQKENI. The CDR3 sequence is 15 residues long. CDR3 in DNA: TGTGCCAGCTCACCGGCCCCGGGACAGCCTTCGTCCCTCCACTTT. The encoded protein is CASSPAPGQPSSLHF. Together with reference TRBV18 and TRBJ1-6, the CDR3 gives the full variable domain: NAGVMQNPRHLVRRRGQEARLRCSPMKGHSHVYWYRQLPEEGLKFMVYLQKENIIDESGMPKERFSAEFPKEGPSILRIQQVVRGDSAAYFCASSPAPGQPSSLHFGNGTRLTVT.

The J gene is TRBJ2-2, the V gene TRBV6-5; 10 bases align to TRBD1. CDR1 is MNHEY and CDR2 is SVGAGI in the germline V gene. The CDR3 sequence is 17 residues long. V lost 2 bases to trimming and J lost 3 bases; unmatched junction nucleotides: 6. Here the CDR3 reads CASSYDRGRMDTGELFF. Written as DNA, the CDR3 is TGTGCCAGCAGTTACGACAGGGGGCGCATGGACACCGGGGAGCTGTTTTTT.